The 28 T cell receptor beta chains in this list originate from one sample, sequenced in a study of T cells in Graves' hyperthyroidism and ophthalmopathy. Amplification of TCR beta CDR3 regions was performed using RNA transcripts as template. HTBI primers were employed in a first-round RT-PCR of the TCR CDR3. TCRdb re-called the multiplex PCR reads through MiXCR, storing one row per CDR3 protein. The repertoire consists of approximately 100,000 distinct CDR3 sequences, with 35% to 45% occurring once and the leading ten covering 10%. Sequencing was carried out using peripheral blood or thyroid tissue (not recorded which). The receptors come from a woman aged 25 to 39 with Graves' hyperthyroidism.

The V gene is TRBV7-3, the J gene TRBJ2-5, with D perhaps TRBD1 or TRBD2 (5 bases each). The V end was cut by 5 bases, the J end by 3 bases, with 16 bases between. CDR3 length: 15 amino acids. Germline loops: CDR1 SGHTA, CDR2 FQGTGA. CDR3 sequence (DNA): TGTGCCAGCAGCCTCGACCCGGGGCGGGAAGAGACCCAGTACTTC. As protein: CASSLDPGREETQYF.

The rearrangement links TRBV3-1 to TRBJ2-7; 13 bases match TRBD2. Trimming took 1 base from V and 7 from J; bases not matched to a gene: 10. This CDR3 has 17 amino acids. Germline lookup yields CDR1 LGHDT and CDR2 YNNKEL (reference sequence). CDR3: CASSQALTSGRAGEQYF. Written as DNA, the CDR3 is TGTGCCAGCAGCCAAGCCCTAACTAGCGGGAGGGCCGGGGAGCAGTACTTC.

This clonotype was seen repeatedly, ten times or more. The rearrangement links TRBV10-3 to TRBJ1-5; 7 positions match TRBD1. The CDR3 totals 14 residues. Trimming removed 3 bases from V and 6 bases from J; junction bases left unmatched: 5. Germline V gene sequence: CDR1 ENHRY, CDR2 SYGVKD. The CDR3 bases are TGTGCCATCAGTGACCCGACAGGGTCTCAGCCCCAGCATTTT. Encoded protein: CAISDPTGSQPQHF.

This chain connects TRBV7-3 to TRBJ2-5, with 9 bases lining up with TRBD2. Trimming at V came to 4 bases and at J to 4 bases, leaving 7 bases not matched to a gene. CDR1 SGHTA and CDR2 FQGTGA come from the germline V gene. This CDR3 region has 15 residues. For the CDR3, the DNA is TGTGCCAGCAGCTCATTAGCGGGAGATCGAGAGACCCAGTACTTC. Residues: CASSSLAGDRETQYF.

The V gene is TRBV5-4, the J gene TRBJ2-5, with 11 bases identical to TRBD2. The CDR3 has 15 amino acids. The V segment lost 3 bases and the J segment 5 bases; nucleotides outside the gene matches: 6. Germline CDR1 SGHNT, CDR2 YYREEE (reference sequence). The DNA for the CDR3 is TGTGCCAGCAGCTCCCGACTAGCGGGACGGGAGACCCAGTACTTC. Translated, it gives CASSSRLAGRETQYF.

This clonotype was picked up many times. The chain couples TRBV5-4 to TRBJ2-7, with 13 bases matching TRBD2. Germline values: CDR1 SGHNT, CDR2 YYREEE (reference sequence). J was trimmed by 9 bases and V by 6 bases; bases with no gene match: 12. The CDR3 sequence is 15 residues long. The CDR3 DNA follows: TGTGCCAGCAACTTCGGACTAGCGGGAGCTCAGGGGCAGTACTTC. As protein: CASNFGLAGAQGQYF.

This clonotype was recorded many times. This sequence joins TRBV9 and TRBJ1-1, with D unresolved. Deletions cut 2 bases from V and 1 base from J, with 6 bases between. The germline V gene encodes CDR1 SGDLS and CDR2 YYNGEE. CDR3 size: 13 residues. The CDR3 DNA is TGTGCCAGCAGCGTTACGCAGAACACTGAAGCTTTCTTT. Encoded protein: CASSVTQNTEAFF.

The V gene is TRBV7-6, the J gene TRBJ2-5; TRBD2 aligns across 9 bases. The germline gives CDR1 SGHVS, CDR2 FNYEAQ. CDR3 size: 13 residues. V was clipped by 9 bases and J by 4 bases; unmatched bases: 6. The CDR3 bases are TGTGCCAGTGGGCGGGAGGGCCGAGAGACCCAGTACTTC. As protein: CASGREGRETQYF.

This clonotype was counted once. V is TRBV27 and J is TRBJ1-2, with D hard to call. CDR3 length equals 14 residues. CDR1 is MNHEY and CDR2 is SMNVEV in the germline V gene (reference sequence). Trimming took 7 bases from V and 4 from J, leaving 16 bases between them. The CDR3 sequence: CASTDRTSSYGYTF. The CDR3 DNA follows: TGTGCCAGCACGGACCGGACGAGCTCCTATGGCTACACCTTC.

This clonotype showed up many times. The genes are TRBV4-1 and TRBJ1-4; 12 bases are a match to TRBD1. The length of the CDR3 is 13 residues. V dropped 7 bases and J dropped 8; count of bases not matched to a gene: 2. CDR1 MGHRA and CDR2 YSYEKL come from the germline V gene. CDR3 loop: CASTGTGGEKLFF. The DNA for the CDR3 is TGCGCCAGCACCGGGACAGGGGGCGAAAAACTGTTTTTT.

This chain joins TRBV20-1 and TRBJ1-6; TRBD1 matches at 7 bases. This CDR3 region has 14 residues. Germline values: CDR1 DFQATT, CDR2 SNEGSKA (reference sequence). The ends lost 3 bases at V and 6 bases at J; junction bases unmatched: 5. The CDR3 is CSARPGTVNSPLHF. The CDR3 DNA follows: TGCAGTGCTAGGCCCGGGACAGTTAATTCACCCCTCCACTTT.

This clonotype was found many times. The chain couples TRBV6-1 to TRBJ2-5; tentatively, D is TRBD2 (6 bases). Trimming removed 3 bases from V and 1 base from J, with 15 bases in between. CDR1 is MNHNS, CDR2 SASEGT, per germline. The CDR3 runs to 16 residues. CDR3 sequence (DNA): TGTGCCAGCAGTGACGGGTTTCTAGCGACCCAAGAGACCCAGTACTTC. Translated, it gives CASSDGFLATQETQYF.

This clonotype was detected once. The chain couples TRBV7-2 to TRBJ2-5; 11 nucleotides align to TRBD2. The CDR3 sequence is 17 residues long. The germline CDR1 and CDR2 sequences are SGHTA and FQGNSA. The ends lost 5 bases at V and 2 bases at J; junction bases unmatched: 10. The CDR3 loop is CASSLPRWTSGQETQYF. The CDR3 coding sequence is TGTGCCAGCAGCCTCCCCCGGTGGACTAGCGGGCAAGAGACCCAGTACTTC. Complete variable domain (other parts from reference TRBV7-2 and TRBJ2-5): GAGVSQSPSNKVTEKGKDVELRCDPISGHTALYWYRQSLGQGLEFLIYFQGNSAPDKSGLPSDRFSAERTGGSVSTLTIQRTQQEDSAVYLCASSLPRWTSGQETQYFGPGTRLLVL.

As concerns this clonotype: This clone may be a read error of a much larger clone one base away. The chain is built from TRBV3-1 and TRBJ1-5; D might be TRBD1 (6 bases). CDR1 LGHDT and CDR2 YNNKEL come from the germline V gene (reference sequence). This CDR3 is 15 amino acids long. The CDR3 sequence is CAGSLGRGSNQPQHF. As DNA, the CDR3 is TGTGCCGGCAGTTTGGGCAGGGGTAGCAATCAGCCCCAGCATTTT. The full variable domain, with the rest looked up from reference TRBV3-1 and TRBJ1-5, is DTAVSQTPKYLVTQMGNDKSIKCEQNLGHDTMYWYKQDSKKFLKIMFSYNNKELIINETVPNRFSPKSPDKAHLNLHINSLELGDSAVYFCAGSLGRGSNQPQHFGDGTRLSIL.

This clonotype has ten or more counts. The gene calls are TRBV20-1 and TRBJ2-7, with 7 bases lining up with TRBD1. CDR1 DFQATT and CDR2 SNEGSKA come from the germline V gene (reference sequence). V shed 4 bases and J 0 bases; nucleotides not matched to a gene: 9. The CDR3 sequence is 15 residues long. The DNA for the CDR3 is TGCAGTGCTAACACTCCGGGACAGTTCTCCTACGAGCAGTACTTC. This sequence encodes CSANTPGQFSYEQYF.

This clonotype was recorded many times. This rearrangement joins TRBV10-2 to TRBJ1-2; D not resolved. Trimming stripped 3 bases from V and 3 bases from J, with 11 bases between. Germline CDR1 and CDR2: WSHSY and SAAADI. This CDR3 region has 14 residues. For the CDR3, the DNA is TGCGCCAGCAGTGAAGGCCCTAGGTACTATGGCTACACCTTC. The encoded protein is CASSEGPRYYGYTF.

This clonotype was counted ten times or more. The chain couples TRBV28 to TRBJ1-1, with D unresolved. This CDR3 is built from 14 residues. Germline V gene lookup returns CDR1 MDHEN and CDR2 SYDVKM. V shed 2 bases and J shed 6 bases, with 13 bases lying between them. CDR3 loop: CASSLEVLKPEAFF. Here the CDR3 DNA reads TGTGCCAGCAGTTTAGAGGTTTTGAAGCCTGAAGCTTTCTTT.

In its sample, this clonotype was seen a few times. V is TRBV2 and J is TRBJ1-1; D is possibly TRBD1 (5 bases). V dropped 5 bases and J dropped 5 bases, with 30 bases sitting between them. The germline CDR1 and CDR2 sequences are SNHLY and FYNNEI. This CDR3 has 19 residues. The CDR3 here is CASSSPDSSGRGGTTEAFF. CDR3 DNA: TGTGCCAGCAGTTCTCCGGATTCCTCAGGGAGAGGAGGGACTACTGAAGCTTTCTTT.

This clonotype has a count of ten or more. A much larger clone differs by one base, so this may be a read error. This CDR3 is CASSLRLAGPETQYF. CDR3 nucleotide sequence: TGTGCCAGCAGCTTAAGGCTAGCGGGACCTGAGACCCAGTACTTC. V is TRBV7-8 and J is TRBJ2-5; TRBD2 agrees at 9 bases. The germline V gene has CDR1 SGHVS and CDR2 FQNEAQ. CDR3 length equals 15 residues. V lost 2 bases to trimming and J lost 5 bases; unmatched junction nucleotides: 6.

The CDR3 nucleotides are TGTGCCAGCAGCTTAGGGGGCTACGACTACACCTTC. Encoded protein: CASSLGGYDYTF. This chain uses TRBV7-9 with TRBJ1-2; a weak D match, TRBD1 (5 bases). The V and J ends lost 1 base and 10 bases respectively, with 10 bases between them. The CDR3 spans 12 residues. Germline V gives CDR1 SEHNR, CDR2 FQNEAQ (reference sequence).

Only a few counts were recorded for this clonotype. The rearrangement uses TRBV3-1 and TRBJ2-7; a possible D gene is TRBD2 (6 bases). V was cut by 9 bases and J by 7 bases, with 19 bases left in between. The CDR3 totals 13 residues. CDR1 is LGHDT, CDR2 YNNKEL, per germline (reference sequence). In DNA form, the CDR3 reads TGTGCCAGTTCAATACTTCAGGGAGGAGAGCAGTACTTC. Translating it yields CASSILQGGEQYF.

This clonotype showed up many times. The genes are TRBV5-5 and TRBJ2-7, with 8 bases fitting TRBD2. Looked up from germline, CDR1 is SGHKS and CDR2 is YYEKEE (reference sequence). The CDR3 has 13 amino acids. J gave up 5 bases and V 5 bases, and 6 bases lay outside the gene matches. CDR3 region: CASRPGGADEQYF. The CDR3 region has the DNA TGTGCCAGCAGACCCGGGGGGGCGGACGAGCAGTACTTC.

The table lists this clonotype with a count of one. This clone may be a read error of a much larger clone one base away. This CDR3 reads CASGLGQSTDTQYF. CDR3 nucleotides: TGTGCCAGCGGTTTAGGGCAGAGCACAGATACGCAGTATTTT. V gene TRBV12-3 or TRBV12-4 combines with J gene TRBJ2-3; unclear D gene. This CDR3 region has 14 residues.

The table lists this clonotype with many counts. This rearrangement joins TRBV20-1 to TRBJ2-7, with TRBD1 matching over 8 bases. This CDR3 comprises 16 residues. With 6 bases clipped from V and 4 bases from J, the junction kept 17 bases outside the gene matches. The germline V gene encodes CDR1 DFQATT and CDR2 SNEGSKA (reference sequence). CDR3 region: CSADPTGATGGYEQYF. CDR3 DNA sequence: TGCAGTGCCGATCCGACAGGGGCCACAGGCGGGTACGAGCAGTACTTC.

This clonotype appeared many times. The gene calls are TRBV6-6 and TRBJ1-2, with D hard to call. V lost 2 bases to trimming and J lost 8 bases, with 21 bases between them. CDR1 and CDR2 from the germline V gene are MNHNY and SVGAGI (reference sequence). The CDR3 is 16 residues long. CDR3 in amino acids: CASSYPSERAVYGYTF. The CDR3 nucleotides read TGTGCCAGCAGTTACCCGAGTGAAAGGGCGGTCTACGGCTACACCTTC.

This chain's CDR3 is CAINRGQGWGTEAFF. The CDR3 coding sequence is TGTGCCATCAATAGGGGACAGGGTTGGGGCACTGAAGCTTTCTTT. The chain couples TRBV10-3 to TRBJ1-1; TRBD1 matches 9 bases. There are 15 residues in the CDR3. V trimming: 7 bases; J trimming: 4 bases; junction bases outside the gene matches: 10. Germline CDR1 is ENHRY and CDR2 is SYGVKD.

This clonotype was seen ten or more times. The CDR3, as DNA: TGCGCCAGCAGAAGGCTTTTCTATGGCTACACCTTC. As protein: CASRRLFYGYTF. This chain joins TRBV5-1 and TRBJ1-2; D remains unclear. This CDR3 spans 12 amino acids. Germline assignment: CDR1 SGHRS and CDR2 YFSETQ. Trimming pared 5 bases from V and 4 bases from J, leaving 9 bases between.

In the case of this clonotype: The junction differs from germline at one of its ends, possibly a read error. The CDR3 DNA is TGCGCCTGCAGCTTGGAGGCTAGCGGGACCCAAGAGACCCAGTACTTC. Protein sequence: CACSLEASGTQETQYF. J is TRBJ2-5 and V is TRBV5-1; 9 bases line up with TRBD2. Germline-derived CDR1 and CDR2 are SGHRS and YFSETQ. The CDR3 loop spans 16 amino acids.